The present T cell receptor beta chain was sequenced within a study of vaccination effects on CD4 cells after COVID-19 (dated by TCRdb to between 2021 and 2024). Broadly, across the study: After vaccination, three convalescent patients were sampled both early (day +14) and late (day +241, +227, +161 respectively). Post-vaccine samples across the study were collected a median of 72 days after the second dose, with a range of 14 to 241. SARS-CoV-2 spike-specific CD4+ TCR repertoires were compared before and after mRNA vaccination in COVID-19 convalescent patients and in infection-naive vaccine recipients. The full study included around ten COVID-19 convalescent patients and a few SARS-CoV-2-naive healthy vaccine recipients. The Oncomine TCR Beta short-read assay on an Illumina iSeq 100 was used to sequence cultures from other donors in the study.

Summary of the overall study and its limitations: Limitations of the study were the small number of convalescent patients and the absence of early post-infection timepoints. At late post-vaccination timepoints, both infection-induced and vaccine-induced clones showed marked clonal contraction, consistent with waning T cell responses. For convalescent patients, new clones induced by the vaccine made up most of the post-vaccine spike-reactive repertoire, and these new clones were largely distinct from the clones induced by infection.

To identify antigen-specific CD4+ T cell clonotypes by their expansion, the ViraFEST assay first stimulated PBMC with viral peptide pools and then applied TCR sequencing. After less than 13 days of culture, CD4+ T cells were isolated with the EasySep CD4+ T cell isolation kit. PCR-confirmed SARS-CoV-2 infection had occurred in convalescent patients between March and December 2020, before the Alpha, Beta and Delta variants emerged in the United States. Two doses of either the BNT162b2 or the mRNA-1273 mRNA SARS-CoV-2 vaccine were administered to participants. Each well held two million PBMC cultured in IMDM containing 5% human AB serum, roughly 9.9 IU/ml IL-2 and gentamicin, along with 10 ug/ml peptides. Half of the culture medium was replaced with fresh IL-2-containing medium on days 3 and 7. Each peptide stimulation condition was cultured in triplicate wells unless otherwise noted. Using Ficoll-Paque Plus gradient centrifugation, PBMC were separated from whole blood and then either used fresh or cryopreserved at -140C. The spike proteins of SARS-CoV-2 and of the common cold coronaviruses HCoV-NL63, HCoV-OC43 and HCoV-229E were spanned by overlapping peptide pools. Genomic DNA was extracted from cultured CD4+ T cells with the QIAamp micro DNA kit.

The library was made by the immunoSEQ multiplex PCR assay. DNA from the CD4+ T cells that had been cultured and isolated underwent TCR beta CDR3 sequencing. As for how the authors treated the data: Non-productive TCR sequences were discarded, and reads were trimmed to the CDR3 region, with only CDR3s of 7 or more amino acids retained. Antigen-specific clonotypes were identified using the MANAFEST web app by comparison of expansion in peptide wells against reference cultures. To be called positive, a clone needed expansion at FDR<0.05 compared with the reference and with all other wells, an odds ratio greater than 5, and a frequency greater than 0.1% in two replicate wells. A clonotype was defined as cross-reactive if the clonotype was significantly expanded both in SARS-CoV-2 spike wells and in at least one common cold coronavirus spike condition. CDR3 similarity was assessed by Levenshtein distance with the stringdist R package, and unrooted trees were built with ape in R 3.6.1. TCRdb limited this immuneACCESS table to in-frame rearrangements with V and J called. A share of clones is missing; checked studies link under half to unresolved V genes, and the rest is unexplained. V, J and clone size were drawn from that table, and D and trimming were deduced from the DNA. In all, the sample holds approximately 15,000 clones, and around three quarters of those were seen once. About a sixth of the sample belongs to the ten largest clones.

With regard to this clone: What this receptor recognizes is not known. There are no base qualities to consult, and no much larger clone falls within one base.

V is pruned by 0 bases and J by 3 bases, leaving 6 bases of the junction without a gene match. Per the germline V gene, SGHRS is the CDR1 and YFSETQ is the CDR2. The CDR3 contains 16 residues, cysteine and phenylalanine counted. The CDR3 DNA has 48 bases and is translated from base 1. The rearranged chain carries TRBV5-1 and TRBJ2-7, and TRBD1 matches 10 of the central bases. Sequenced here: CD4+ T cells from PBMCs cultured with SARS-CoV-2 spike peptides, sampled after COVID-19 vaccination. Per the publication, the cell subset or site label means: SARS-CoV-2 spike overlapping peptide pool stimulation. This sequence was found in a human donor who had a prior SARS-CoV-2 infection. The CDR3 reads as follows: CASSLDVGQGVYEQYF. At the DNA level, the sequence is TGCGCCAGCAGCTTGGATGTAGGACAGGGGGTCTACGAGCAGTACTTC.